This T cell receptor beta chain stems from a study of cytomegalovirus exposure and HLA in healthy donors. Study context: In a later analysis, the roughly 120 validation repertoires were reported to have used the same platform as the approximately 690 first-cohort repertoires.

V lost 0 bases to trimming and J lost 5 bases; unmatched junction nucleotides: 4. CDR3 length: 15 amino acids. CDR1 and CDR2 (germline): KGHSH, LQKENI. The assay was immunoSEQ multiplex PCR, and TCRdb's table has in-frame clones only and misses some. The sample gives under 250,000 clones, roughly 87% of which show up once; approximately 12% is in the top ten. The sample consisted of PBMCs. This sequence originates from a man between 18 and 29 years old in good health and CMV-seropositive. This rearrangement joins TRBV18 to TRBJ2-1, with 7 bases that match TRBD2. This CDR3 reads CASSPPRTRHNEQFF. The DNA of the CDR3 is TGTGCCAGCTCACCACCGAGGACTAGACACAATGAGCAGTTCTTC.